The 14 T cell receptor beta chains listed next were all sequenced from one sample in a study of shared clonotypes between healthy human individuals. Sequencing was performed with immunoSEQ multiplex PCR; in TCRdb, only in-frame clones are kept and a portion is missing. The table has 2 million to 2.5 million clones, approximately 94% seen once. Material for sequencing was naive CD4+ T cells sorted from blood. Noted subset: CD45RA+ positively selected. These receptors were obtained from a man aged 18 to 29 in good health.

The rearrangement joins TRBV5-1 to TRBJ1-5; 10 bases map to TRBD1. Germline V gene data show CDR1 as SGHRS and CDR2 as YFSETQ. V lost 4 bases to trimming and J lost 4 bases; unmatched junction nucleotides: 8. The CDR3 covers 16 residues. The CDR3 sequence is CASSPVGTGANQPQHF. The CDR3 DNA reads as TGCGCCAGCAGCCCTGTGGGGACAGGGGCAAATCAGCCCCAGCATTTT.

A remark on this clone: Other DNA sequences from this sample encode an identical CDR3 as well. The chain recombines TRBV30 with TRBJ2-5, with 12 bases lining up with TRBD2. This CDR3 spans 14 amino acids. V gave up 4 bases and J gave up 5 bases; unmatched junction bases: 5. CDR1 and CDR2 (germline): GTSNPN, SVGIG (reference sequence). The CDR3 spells CAWNRLAGVETQYF. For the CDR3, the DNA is TGTGCCTGGAATCGACTAGCGGGGGTGGAGACCCAGTACTTC.

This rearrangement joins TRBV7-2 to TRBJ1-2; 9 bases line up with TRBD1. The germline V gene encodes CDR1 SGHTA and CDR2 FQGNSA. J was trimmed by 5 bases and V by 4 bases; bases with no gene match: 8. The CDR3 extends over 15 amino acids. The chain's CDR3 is CASSSEQGARYGYTF. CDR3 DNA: TGTGCCAGCAGCTCCGAACAGGGGGCGAGGTATGGCTACACCTTC.

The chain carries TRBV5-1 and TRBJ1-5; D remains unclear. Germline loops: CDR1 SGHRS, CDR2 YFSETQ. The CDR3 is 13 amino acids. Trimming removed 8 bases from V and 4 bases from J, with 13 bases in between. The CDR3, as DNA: TGCGCCAGTCGTGATTCAGAAAATCAGCCCCAGCATTTT. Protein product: CASRDSENQPQHF.

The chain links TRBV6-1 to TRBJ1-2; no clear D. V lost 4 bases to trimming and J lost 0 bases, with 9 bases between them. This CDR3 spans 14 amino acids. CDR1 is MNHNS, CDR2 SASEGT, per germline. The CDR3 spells CASSVEGSNYGYTF. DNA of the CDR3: TGTGCCAGCAGTGTGGAGGGTTCTAACTATGGCTACACCTTC.

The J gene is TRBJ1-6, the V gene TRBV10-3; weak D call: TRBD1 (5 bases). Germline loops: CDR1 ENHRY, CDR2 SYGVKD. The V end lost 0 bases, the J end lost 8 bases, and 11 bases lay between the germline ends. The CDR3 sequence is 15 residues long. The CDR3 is CAISESEGVDSPLHF. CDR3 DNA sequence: TGTGCCATCAGTGAGTCCGAAGGGGTCGATTCACCCCTCCACTTT.

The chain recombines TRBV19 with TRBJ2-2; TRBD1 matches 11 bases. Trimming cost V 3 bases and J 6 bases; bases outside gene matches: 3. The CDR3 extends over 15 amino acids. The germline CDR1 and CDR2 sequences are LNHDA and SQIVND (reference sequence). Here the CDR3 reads CASSILDRGPGELFF. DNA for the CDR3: TGTGCCAGTAGTATTCTGGACAGGGGGCCCGGGGAGCTGTTTTTT.

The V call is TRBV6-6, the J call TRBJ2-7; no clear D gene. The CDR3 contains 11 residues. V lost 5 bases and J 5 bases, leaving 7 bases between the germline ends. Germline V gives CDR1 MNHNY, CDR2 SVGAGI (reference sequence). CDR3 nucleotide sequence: TGTGCCAGCAGTACAAGGAACGAGCAGTACTTC. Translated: CASSTRNEQYF.

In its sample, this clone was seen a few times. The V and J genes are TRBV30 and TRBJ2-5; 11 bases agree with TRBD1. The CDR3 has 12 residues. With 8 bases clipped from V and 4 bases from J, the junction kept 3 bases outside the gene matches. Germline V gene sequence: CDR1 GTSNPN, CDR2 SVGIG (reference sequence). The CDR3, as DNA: TGTGCCCAGGACAGGGGGCTAGAGACCCAGTACTTC. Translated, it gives CAQDRGLETQYF.

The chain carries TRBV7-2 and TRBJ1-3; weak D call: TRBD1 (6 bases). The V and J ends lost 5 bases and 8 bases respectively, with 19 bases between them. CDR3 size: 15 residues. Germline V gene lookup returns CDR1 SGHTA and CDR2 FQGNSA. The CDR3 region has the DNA TGTGCCAGCAGCATAAACAGGGCTTTGGGGGACACCATATATTTT. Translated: CASSINRALGDTIYF.

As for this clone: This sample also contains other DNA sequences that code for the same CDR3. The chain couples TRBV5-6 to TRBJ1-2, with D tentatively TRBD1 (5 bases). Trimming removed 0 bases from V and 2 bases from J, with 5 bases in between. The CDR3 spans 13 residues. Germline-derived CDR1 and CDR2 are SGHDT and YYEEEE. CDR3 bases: TGTGCCAGCAGCTTGGACAGGAACTATGGCTACACCTTC. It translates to CASSLDRNYGYTF.

As DNA, the CDR3 is TGTGCCAGCAGTCCACAGGGGCGGTACACCGGGGAGCTGTTTTTT. Protein sequence: CASSPQGRYTGELFF. The gene calls are TRBV2 and TRBJ2-2, with 7 bases aligning to TRBD1. J gave up 3 bases and V 5 bases, and 6 bases lay outside the gene matches. Germline-derived CDR1 and CDR2 are SNHLY and FYNNEI. CDR3 size: 15 residues.

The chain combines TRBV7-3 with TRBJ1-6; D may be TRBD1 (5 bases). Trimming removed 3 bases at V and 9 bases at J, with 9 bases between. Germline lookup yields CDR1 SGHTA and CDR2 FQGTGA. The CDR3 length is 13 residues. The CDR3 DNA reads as TGTGCCAGCAGCTTCGGAGACAGTTCACCCCTCCACTTT. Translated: CASSFGDSSPLHF.

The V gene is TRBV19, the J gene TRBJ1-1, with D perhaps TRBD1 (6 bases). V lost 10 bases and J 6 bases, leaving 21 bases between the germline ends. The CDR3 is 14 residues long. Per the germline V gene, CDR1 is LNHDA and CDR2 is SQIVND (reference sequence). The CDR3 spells CATSGQAVVSEAFF. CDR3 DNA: TGTGCCACCTCGGGACAAGCTGTTGTTTCTGAAGCTTTCTTT.